This T cell receptor (beta chain) was sequenced for a study of cytotoxic CD8 clonotypes in ibrutinib-treated CLL. The overall study: The subjects consisted of approximately ten relapsed/refractory and fewer than 16 treatment-naive individuals, with 17 to 18 IGHV unmutated. After a median roughly 12 months on treatment (6 to 36), response samples were drawn. Study-wide results and caveats: Clonality increased at ibrutinib response, then returned toward baseline at progression.

In its sample, this clone was seen a few times. What it binds is not known. The CDR3 covers 15 residues. Germline CDR1 is SGHNT and CDR2 is YENEEA. V dropped 5 bases and J dropped 4 bases, with 17 bases sitting between them. Some clones are missing from TCRdb's copy, which holds only in-frame ones; the method was immunoSEQ multiplex PCR. The sample carries approximately 200,000 clones, roughly 72% recorded once. The V and J genes are TRBV11-3 and TRBJ1-1; D is possibly TRBD1 (5 bases). Sample: PBMCs, taken after 24 months of ibrutinib treatment. The TCR comes from a human donor with chronic lymphocytic leukemia. This CDR3 reads CASSLYLGGITEAFF. The CDR3 DNA sequence: TGTGCCAGCAGCCTGTACCTTGGGGGGATCACTGAAGCTTTCTTT. The full variable domain, in which reference TRBV11-3 and TRBJ1-1 provide the parts outside the CDR3, is EAGVVQSPRYKIIEKKQPVAFWCNPISGHNTLYWYLQNLGQGPELLIRYENEEAVDDSQLPKDRFSAERLKGVDSTLKIQPAELGDSAVYLCASSLYLGGITEAFFGQGTRLTVV.